There are a few counts of the clone carrying this T cell receptor (beta chain). Its antigen remains unknown. The protocol was immunoSEQ multiplex PCR, while the TCRdb copy is restricted to in-frame clones and leaves out a portion. The repertoire holds about 2 million clones, with about 95% as singletons. This sample was included in a study of shared clonotypes between healthy human individuals. Study background: Three CD4 naive, three CD4 memory, two CD8 naive and one CD8 memory plate were used per donor. Points from the study as a whole: Naive subsets generally had larger estimated richness than memory subsets.

This CDR3 contains 15 residues. The germline V and J ends were trimmed by 1 base and 0 bases, with 6 bases remaining between them. Per the germline V gene, CDR1 is LGHNA and CDR2 is YNFKEQ. Naivety among CD8 cells was defined by CD45RO negativity and positive CCR7 selection, thereby excluding terminally differentiated effector memory CD45RA+ cells. None of the donors, who were healthy HIV-negative adults, had recently had acute infections or vaccinations. The chain couples TRBV4-2 to TRBJ2-2, with D unresolved. Source material: naive CD8+ T cells sorted from blood. This TCR came from a man younger than 35 in good health. CDR3 nucleotides: TGTGCCAGCAGCCAAGCCGAGGCGAACACCGGGGAGCTGTTTTTT. It yields the protein CASSQAEANTGELFF.